The rows below give T cell receptor beta chains drawn from one sample of a study of CD8 T cells in Susac syndrome. Each CDR3 protein gets one entry after TCRdb re-called the immunoSEQ multiplex PCR reads with MiXCR. The sample lists about 73,000 distinct CDR3 sequences; about 95% were seen once. The specimen was CD8+ T cells from PBMCs. The receptors originated from a human donor with multiple sclerosis. Both conserved end residues are part of each CDR3. A D gene is named only where the DNA matches it firmly.

d_gene	v_gene	j_gene	CDR3aa	CDR3nt
TRBD1	TRBV6-1	TRBJ1-4	CASSEPGDREPKGEKLFF	TGTGCCAGCAGTGAACCGGGGGACAGAGAGCCGAAAGGTGAAAAACTGTTTTTT
-	TRBV7-9	TRBJ2-7	CASSSGLDSLSYEQYF	TGTGCCAGCAGCTCAGGTCTTGACAGCCTCTCCTACGAGCAGTACTTC
-	TRBV12-3/TRBV12-4	TRBJ1-1	CASSLGPQEAFF	TGTGCCAGCAGTTTAGGTCCACAAGAAGCTTTCTTT
-	TRBV29-1	TRBJ2-5	CSASTGRYQETQYF	TGCAGCGCATCGACAGGGAGGTACCAAGAGACCCAGTACTTC
-	TRBV20-1	TRBJ2-7	CSARDDPEQYF	TGCAGTGCTAGAGATGATCCCGAGCAGTACTTC
TRBD2	TRBV7-9	TRBJ2-1	CASSLLPSGGDYNEQFF	TGTGCCAGCAGCCTGCTCCCTAGCGGGGGGGATTACAATGAGCAGTTCTTC
-	TRBV7-9	TRBJ2-1	CASSSTSRYSYNEQFF	TGTGCCAGCAGCTCCACATCTAGGTACTCCTACAATGAGCAGTTCTTC
-	TRBV7-6	TRBJ2-1	CASSSNRKQFF	TGTGCCAGCAGCTCTAATAGGAAGCAGTTCTTC
TRBD1	TRBV2	TRBJ1-1	CASSEWTGGTEAFF	TGTGCCAGCAGTGAATGGACAGGGGGCACTGAAGCTTTCTTT
-	TRBV7-2	TRBJ2-1	CASSFTMNEQFF	TGTGCCAGCAGCTTTACCATGAATGAGCAGTTCTTC
TRBD1	TRBV5-4	TRBJ1-5	CASSEGAFQPQHF	TGTGCCAGCAGCGAGGGGGCTTTTCAGCCCCAGCATTTT
TRBD2	TRBV4-1	TRBJ2-5	CASSPLRGSGGAEETQYF	TGCGCCAGCAGCCCCCTCCGGGGAAGCGGGGGGGCCGAGGAGACCCAGTACTTC
-	TRBV4-1	TRBJ1-5	CASSQLIQGRPQHF	TGCGCCAGCAGCCAATTAATACAGGGTCGGCCCCAGCATTTT
-	TRBV29-1	TRBJ1-2	CSVAGGDYGYTF	TGCAGCGTGGCGGGGGGGGACTATGGCTACACCTTC
-	TRBV11-2	TRBJ2-7	CASSLDTGYGSYEQYF	TGTGCCAGCAGCTTAGATACAGGGTACGGCTCCTACGAGCAGTACTTC
-	TRBV5-6	TRBJ2-1	CASNFRWTPMEQFF	TGTGCCAGCAATTTTAGGTGGACCCCAATGGAGCAGTTCTTC
-	TRBV9	TRBJ1-1	CASSVGRRTEAFF	TGTGCCAGCAGCGTAGGGCGAAGGACTGAAGCTTTCTTT
-	TRBV5-4	TRBJ1-2	CASSLAEADDTF	TGTGCCAGCAGCTTGGCGGAGGCAGATGACACCTTC
-	TRBV29-1	TRBJ1-5	CSVCHRGRADSNQPQHF	TGCAGCGTATGTCATAGGGGTCGGGCGGATAGCAATCAGCCCCAGCATTTT
TRBD1	TRBV3-1	TRBJ2-1	CASSPGQGEFF	TGTGCCAGCAGCCCCGGACAGGGCGAGTTCTTC
-	TRBV19	TRBJ2-5	CASSLPDSEETQYF	TGTGCCAGTAGTCTCCCGGACTCCGAAGAGACCCAGTACTTC
TRBD2	TRBV5-4	TRBJ2-5	CASSYGTSGAQETQYF	TGTGCCAGCAGCTATGGGACTAGCGGGGCACAAGAGACCCAGTACTTC
-	TRBV6-5	TRBJ1-2	CASTHPLGGGYTF	TGTGCCAGCACCCACCCTCTGGGAGGTGGCTACACCTTC
-	TRBV10-3	TRBJ2-7	CAISKSYEQYF	TGTGCCATCAGTAAGAGCTACGAGCAGTACTTC
TRBD1	TRBV27	TRBJ1-1	CASSSTGAEAFF	TGTGCCAGCAGTTCGACAGGGGCTGAAGCTTTCTTT
-	TRBV30	TRBJ1-2	CAWSVDPKAGYGYTF	TGTGCCTGGAGTGTGGACCCCAAAGCAGGCTATGGCTACACCTTC
TRBD1	TRBV6-2/TRBV6-3	TRBJ1-1	CASSYGDRGGTEAFF	TGTGCCAGCAGTTACGGCGACAGGGGGGGAACTGAAGCTTTCTTT
-	TRBV7-9	TRBJ1-1	CASSLAMAAENTEAFF	TGTGCCAGCAGCTTAGCGATGGCGGCCGAGAACACTGAAGCTTTCTTT
-	TRBV29-1	TRBJ1-2	CSVEQGTARGYTF	TGCAGCGTTGAGCAGGGGACCGCAAGAGGCTACACCTTC
-	TRBV27	TRBJ2-4	CASRRAGTAKNIQYF	TGTGCCAGCAGACGAGCAGGGACAGCCAAAAACATTCAGTACTTC
TRBD1	TRBV29-1	TRBJ2-1	CSVETGGLWNEQFF	TGCAGCGTGGAGACAGGGGGCCTTTGGAATGAGCAGTTCTTC
-	TRBV7-9	TRBJ2-1	CASSLAGFPYNEQFF	TGTGCCAGCAGCTTAGCGGGGTTTCCATACAATGAGCAGTTCTTC
-	TRBV5-4	TRBJ2-2	CASSSRTFTGELFF	TGTGCCAGCAGCTCACGAACATTCACCGGGGAGCTGTTTTTT
TRBD1	TRBV5-4	TRBJ1-1	CASSPGTATEAFF	TGTGCCAGCAGCCCTGGGACAGCCACTGAAGCTTTCTTT
-	TRBV19	TRBJ1-2	CASSIKKTPAYVGYTF	TGTGCCAGTAGTATAAAGAAGACACCGGCCTATGTAGGCTACACCTTC
-	TRBV27	TRBJ1-2	CASSNLTAFTYGYTF	TGTGCCAGCAGCAACCTGACAGCTTTTACCTATGGCTACACCTTC